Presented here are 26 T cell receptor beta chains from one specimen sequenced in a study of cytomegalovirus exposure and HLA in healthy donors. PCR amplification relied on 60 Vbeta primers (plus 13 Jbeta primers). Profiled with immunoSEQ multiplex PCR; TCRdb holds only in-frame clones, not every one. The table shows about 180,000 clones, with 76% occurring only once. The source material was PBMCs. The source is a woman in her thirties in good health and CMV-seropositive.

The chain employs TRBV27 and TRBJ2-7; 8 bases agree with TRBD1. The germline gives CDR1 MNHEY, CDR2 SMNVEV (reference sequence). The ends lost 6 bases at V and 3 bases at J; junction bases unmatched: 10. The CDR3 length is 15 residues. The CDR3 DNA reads TGTGCCAGCAGCCCTCGGACAGGGAGGATCTACGAGCAGTACTTC. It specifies CASSPRTGRIYEQYF.

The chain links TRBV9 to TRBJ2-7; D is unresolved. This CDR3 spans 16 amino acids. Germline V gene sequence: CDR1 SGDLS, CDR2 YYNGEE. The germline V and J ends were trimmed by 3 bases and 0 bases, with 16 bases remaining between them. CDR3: CASSAALGQSSYEQYF. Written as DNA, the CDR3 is TGTGCCAGCAGCGCCGCGTTGGGCCAAAGCTCCTACGAGCAGTACTTC.

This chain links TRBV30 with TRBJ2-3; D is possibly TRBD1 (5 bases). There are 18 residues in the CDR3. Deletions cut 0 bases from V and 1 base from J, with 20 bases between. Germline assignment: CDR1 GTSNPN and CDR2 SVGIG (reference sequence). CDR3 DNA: TGTGCCTGGAGTGTACCCCGAATACCCAGGGATCGCACAGATACGCAGTATTTT. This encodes CAWSVPRIPRDRTDTQYF.

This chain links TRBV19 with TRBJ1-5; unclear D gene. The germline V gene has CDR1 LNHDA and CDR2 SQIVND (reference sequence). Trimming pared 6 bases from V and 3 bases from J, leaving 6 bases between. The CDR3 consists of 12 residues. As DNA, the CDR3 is TGTGCCAGTAGACAGCACAATCAGCCCCAGCATTTT. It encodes CASRQHNQPQHF.

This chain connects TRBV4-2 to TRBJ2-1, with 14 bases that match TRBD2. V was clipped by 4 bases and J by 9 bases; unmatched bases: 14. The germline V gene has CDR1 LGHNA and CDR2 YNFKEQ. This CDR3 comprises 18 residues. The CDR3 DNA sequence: TGTGCCAGCAGCCGAAGCGCACTGGGGACTAGCGGGGGCCTTGAGCAGTTCTTC. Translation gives CASSRSALGTSGGLEQFF.

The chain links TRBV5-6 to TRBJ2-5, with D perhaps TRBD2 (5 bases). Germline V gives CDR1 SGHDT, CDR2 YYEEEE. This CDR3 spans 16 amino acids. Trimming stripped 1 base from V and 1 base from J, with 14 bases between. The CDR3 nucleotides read TGTGCCAGCAGCTTGTCTGGTACGGCGGGCCAAGAGACCCAGTACTTC. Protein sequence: CASSLSGTAGQETQYF.

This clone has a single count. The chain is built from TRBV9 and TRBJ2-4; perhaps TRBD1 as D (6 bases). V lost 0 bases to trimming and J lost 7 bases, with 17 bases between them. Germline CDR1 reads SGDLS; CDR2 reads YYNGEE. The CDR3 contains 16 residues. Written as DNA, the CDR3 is TGTGCCAGCAGCGTAGGGGCAGGGGCCCCCCAGAACATTCAGTACTTC. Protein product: CASSVGAGAPQNIQYF.

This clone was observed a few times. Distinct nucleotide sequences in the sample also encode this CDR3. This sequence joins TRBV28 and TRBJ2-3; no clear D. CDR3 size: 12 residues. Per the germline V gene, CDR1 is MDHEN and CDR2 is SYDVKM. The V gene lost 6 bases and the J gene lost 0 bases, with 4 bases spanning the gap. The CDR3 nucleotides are TGTGCCAGCAGCCCTAGCACAGATACGCAGTATTTT. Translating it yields CASSPSTDTQYF.

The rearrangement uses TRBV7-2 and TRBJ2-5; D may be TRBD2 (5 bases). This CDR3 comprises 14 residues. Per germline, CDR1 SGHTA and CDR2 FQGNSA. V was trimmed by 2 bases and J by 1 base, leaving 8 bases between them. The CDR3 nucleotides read TGTGCCAGCAGCTTAAGTCTAGCCCAAGAGACCCAGTACTTC. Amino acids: CASSLSLAQETQYF.

CDR3: CASSVDGGNQPQHF. The CDR3 DNA sequence: TGCGCCAGCAGCGTGGACGGGGGCAATCAGCCCCAGCATTTT. V gene TRBV5-1 combines with J gene TRBJ1-5; D unresolved. The CDR3 is made up of 14 amino acids. V was pared by 4 bases and J by 2 bases, with 10 bases between. Germline loops: CDR1 SGHRS, CDR2 YFSETQ.

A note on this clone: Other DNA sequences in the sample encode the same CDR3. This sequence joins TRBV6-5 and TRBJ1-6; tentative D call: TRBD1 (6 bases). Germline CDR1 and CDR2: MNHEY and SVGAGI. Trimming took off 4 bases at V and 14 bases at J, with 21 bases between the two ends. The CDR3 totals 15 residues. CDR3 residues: CASSSWGAGDKSLHF. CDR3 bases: TGTGCCAGCAGTTCCTGGGGAGCAGGGGATAAGTCCCTCCACTTT.

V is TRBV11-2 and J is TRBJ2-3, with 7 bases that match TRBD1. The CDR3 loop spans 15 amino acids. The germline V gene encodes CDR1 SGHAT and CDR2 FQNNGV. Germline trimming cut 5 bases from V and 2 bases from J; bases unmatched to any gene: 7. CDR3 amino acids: CASSRTGLPTDTQYF. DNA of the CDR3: TGTGCCAGCAGCCGGACAGGTCTTCCCACAGATACGCAGTATTTT.

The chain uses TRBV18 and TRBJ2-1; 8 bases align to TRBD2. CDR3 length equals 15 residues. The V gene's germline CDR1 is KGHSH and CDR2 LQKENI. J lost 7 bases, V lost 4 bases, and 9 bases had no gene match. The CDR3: CASSLTGTRQNEQFF. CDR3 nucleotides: TGTGCCAGCTCACTAACCGGGACTAGACAAAATGAGCAGTTCTTC.

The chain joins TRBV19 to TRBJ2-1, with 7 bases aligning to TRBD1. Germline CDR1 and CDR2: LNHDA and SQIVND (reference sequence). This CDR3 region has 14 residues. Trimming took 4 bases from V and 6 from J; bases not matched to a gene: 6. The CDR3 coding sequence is TGTGCCAGTAGTACTCACAGGGGCCCCAATGAGCAGTTCTTC. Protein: CASSTHRGPNEQFF. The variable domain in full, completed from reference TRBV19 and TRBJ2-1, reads DGGITQSPKYLFRKEGQNVTLSCEQNLNHDAMYWYRQDPGQGLRLIYYSQIVNDFQKGDIAEGYSVSREKKESFPLTVTSAQKNPTAFYLCASSTHRGPNEQFFGPGTRLTVL.

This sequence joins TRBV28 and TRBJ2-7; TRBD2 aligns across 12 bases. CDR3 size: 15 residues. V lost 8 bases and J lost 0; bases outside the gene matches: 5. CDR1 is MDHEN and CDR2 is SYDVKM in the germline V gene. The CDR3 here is CASVLAGGRSYEQYF. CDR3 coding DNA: TGTGCCAGCGTACTAGCGGGGGGCCGCTCCTACGAGCAGTACTTC.

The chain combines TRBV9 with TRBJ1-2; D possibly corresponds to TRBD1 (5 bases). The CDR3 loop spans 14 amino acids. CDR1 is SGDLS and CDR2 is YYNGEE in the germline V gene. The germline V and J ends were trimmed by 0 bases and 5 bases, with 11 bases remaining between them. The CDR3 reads CASSVVQGEYGYTF. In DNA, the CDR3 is TGTGCCAGCAGCGTAGTCCAAGGGGAATATGGCTACACCTTC.

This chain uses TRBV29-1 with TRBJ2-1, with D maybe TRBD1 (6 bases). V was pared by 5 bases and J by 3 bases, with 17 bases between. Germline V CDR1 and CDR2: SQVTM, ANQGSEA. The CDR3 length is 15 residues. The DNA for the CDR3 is TGCAGCGTTCCCCGGCCGGAGACAGGCTACAATGAGCAGTTCTTC. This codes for CSVPRPETGYNEQFF.

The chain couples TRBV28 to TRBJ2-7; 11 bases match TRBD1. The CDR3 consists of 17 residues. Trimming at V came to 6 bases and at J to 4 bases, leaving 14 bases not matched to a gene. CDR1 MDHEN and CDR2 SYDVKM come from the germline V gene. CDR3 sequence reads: CASREEAWTGGGYEQYF. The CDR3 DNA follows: TGTGCCAGCAGAGAAGAAGCCTGGACAGGGGGCGGTTACGAGCAGTACTTC.

The CDR3 sequence is CASSRLTPTNYEQYF. For the CDR3, the DNA is TGTGCCAGCAGTCGACTTACACCGACCAACTACGAGCAGTACTTC. This sequence joins TRBV28 and TRBJ2-5; D remains unclear. The J call is doubtful: the DNA matches TRBJ2-7 better. CDR1 and CDR2 (germline): MDHEN, SYDVKM. The length of the CDR3 is 15 residues.

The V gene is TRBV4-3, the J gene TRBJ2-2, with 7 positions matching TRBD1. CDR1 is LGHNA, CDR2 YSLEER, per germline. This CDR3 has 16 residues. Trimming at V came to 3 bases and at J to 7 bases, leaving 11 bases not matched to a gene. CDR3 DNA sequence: TGCGCCAGCAGCCAGGGACAGAGGGCGGTCGGCGGGGAGCTGTTTTTT. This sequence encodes CASSQGQRAVGGELFF.

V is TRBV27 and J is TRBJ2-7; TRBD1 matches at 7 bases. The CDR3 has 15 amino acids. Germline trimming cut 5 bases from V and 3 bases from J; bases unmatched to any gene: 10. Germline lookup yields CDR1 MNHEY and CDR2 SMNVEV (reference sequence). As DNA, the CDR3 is TGTGCCAGCAGTAGATACAGGGGTGAGGGCTACGAGCAGTACTTC. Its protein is CASSRYRGEGYEQYF.

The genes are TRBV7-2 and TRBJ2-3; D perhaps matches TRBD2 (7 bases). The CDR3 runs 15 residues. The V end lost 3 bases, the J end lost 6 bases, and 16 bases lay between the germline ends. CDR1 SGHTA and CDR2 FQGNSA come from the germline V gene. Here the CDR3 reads CASSFWGGLPDTQYF. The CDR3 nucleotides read TGTGCCAGCAGCTTTTGGGGGGGCCTTCCGGATACGCAGTATTTT.

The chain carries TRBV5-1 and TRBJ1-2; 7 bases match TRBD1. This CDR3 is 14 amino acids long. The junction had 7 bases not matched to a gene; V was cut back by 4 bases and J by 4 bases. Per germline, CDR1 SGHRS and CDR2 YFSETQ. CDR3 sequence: CASSALGQSYGYTF. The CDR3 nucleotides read TGCGCCAGCAGCGCCCTGGGACAGAGCTATGGCTACACCTTC.

The CDR3 spells CASSHEPGLLGPANEQFF. The CDR3 DNA reads TGCGCCAGCAGCCACGAGCCCGGACTGCTCGGCCCCGCGAATGAGCAGTTCTTC. The V and J genes are TRBV4-3 and TRBJ2-1; maybe TRBD2 (5 bases). Germline V gene lookup returns CDR1 LGHNA and CDR2 YSLEER. Trimming left V 3 bases short and J 7 bases short, with 25 bases between. This CDR3 is built from 18 residues.

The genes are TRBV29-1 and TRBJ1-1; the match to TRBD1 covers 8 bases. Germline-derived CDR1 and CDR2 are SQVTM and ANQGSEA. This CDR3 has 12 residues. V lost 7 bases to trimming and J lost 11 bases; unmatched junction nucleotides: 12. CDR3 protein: CSGGQGRSSAFF. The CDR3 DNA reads TGCAGCGGAGGACAGGGCCGTTCGTCCGCTTTCTTT.

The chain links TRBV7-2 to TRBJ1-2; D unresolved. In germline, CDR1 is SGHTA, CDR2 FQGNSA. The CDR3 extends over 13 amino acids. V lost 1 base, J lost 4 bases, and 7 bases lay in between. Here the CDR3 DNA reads TGTGCCAGCAGCTTAGACTCAAGCTATGGCTACACCTTC. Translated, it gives CASSLDSSYGYTF.